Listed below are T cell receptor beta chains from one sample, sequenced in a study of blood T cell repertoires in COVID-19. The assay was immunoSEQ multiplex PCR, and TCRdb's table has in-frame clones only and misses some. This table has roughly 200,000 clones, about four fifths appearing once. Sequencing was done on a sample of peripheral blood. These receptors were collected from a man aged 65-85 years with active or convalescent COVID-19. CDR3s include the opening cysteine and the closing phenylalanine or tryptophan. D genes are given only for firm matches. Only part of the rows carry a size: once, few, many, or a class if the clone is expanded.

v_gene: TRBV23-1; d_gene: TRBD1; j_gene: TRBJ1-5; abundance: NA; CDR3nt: TGCGCCAGCAGTCAGGAGGCAGGGGGCATGGGCAATCAGCCCCAGCATTTT; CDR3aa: CASSQEAGGMGNQPQHF
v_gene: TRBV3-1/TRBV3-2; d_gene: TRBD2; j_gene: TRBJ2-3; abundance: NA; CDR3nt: TGTGCCAGCAGCCCGCAAGCGGGAGTAACAGATACGCAGTATTTT; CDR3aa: CASSPQAGVTDTQYF
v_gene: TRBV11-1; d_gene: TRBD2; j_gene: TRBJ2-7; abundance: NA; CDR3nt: TGTGCCAGCAGCTTGACCCGGACTAGGGACGAGCAGTACTTC; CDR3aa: CASSLTRTRDEQYF
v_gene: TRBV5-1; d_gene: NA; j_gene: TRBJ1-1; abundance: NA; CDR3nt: TGCGCCAGCAGCCAAGGGGGGGATATTGAAGCTTTCTTT; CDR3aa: CASSQGGDIEAFF
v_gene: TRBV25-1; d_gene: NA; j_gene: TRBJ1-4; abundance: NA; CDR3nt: TGTGCCAGCAGTTCCCCGGGAGAAAAACTGTTTTTT; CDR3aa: CASSSPGEKLFF
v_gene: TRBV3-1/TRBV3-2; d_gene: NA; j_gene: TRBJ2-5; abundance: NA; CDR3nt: TGTGCCAGCAGCCTTCGGGAGACCCAGTACTTC; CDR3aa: CASSLRETQYF
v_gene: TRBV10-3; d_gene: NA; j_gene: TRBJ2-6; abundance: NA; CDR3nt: TGTGCCATCAGTGAGGTGGGGCCCTCTGGGGCCAACGTCCTGACTTTC; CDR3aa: CAISEVGPSGANVLTF
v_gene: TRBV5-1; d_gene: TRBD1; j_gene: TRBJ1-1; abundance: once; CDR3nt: TGCGCCAGCAGCTCCCAGGGACAGGAGGCTGAAGCTTTCTTT; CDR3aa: CASSSQGQEAEAFF
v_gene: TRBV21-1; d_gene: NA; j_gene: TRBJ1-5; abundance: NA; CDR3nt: TGTGCCAGCAGCAAACTCCCGGGACAGGGGGTGAGTCGGCGCAATCAGCCCCAGCATTTT; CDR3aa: CASSKLPGQGVSRRNQPQHF
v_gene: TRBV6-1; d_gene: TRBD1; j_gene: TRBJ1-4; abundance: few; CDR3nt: TGTGCCAGCAGGGAAGGGGGCTTTGGGGAAAAACTGTTTTTT; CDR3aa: CASREGGFGEKLFF
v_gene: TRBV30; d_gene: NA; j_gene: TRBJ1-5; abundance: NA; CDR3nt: TGTGCCTGGAGTGCCACGTCGGGGTACAATCAGCCCCAGCATTTT; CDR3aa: CAWSATSGYNQPQHF
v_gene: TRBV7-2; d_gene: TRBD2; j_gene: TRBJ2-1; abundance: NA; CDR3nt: TGTGCCAGCAGCTTAGGGCGGGGGGGCCGGATGAATGAGCAGTTCTTC; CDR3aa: CASSLGRGGRMNEQFF
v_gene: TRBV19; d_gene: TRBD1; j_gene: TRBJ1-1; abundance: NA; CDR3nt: TGTGCCAGTAGCCCCAGGGGGCTCATGAACACTGAAGCTTTCTTT; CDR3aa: CASSPRGLMNTEAFF
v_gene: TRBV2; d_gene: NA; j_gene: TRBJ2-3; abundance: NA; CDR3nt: TGTGCCAGCAGTGCGGGACACGATACGCAGTATTTT; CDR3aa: CASSAGHDTQYF
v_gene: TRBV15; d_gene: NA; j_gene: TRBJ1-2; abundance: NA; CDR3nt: TGTGCCACCAGCCCTGAGGGAGCTAACTATGGCTACACCTTC; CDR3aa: CATSPEGANYGYTF
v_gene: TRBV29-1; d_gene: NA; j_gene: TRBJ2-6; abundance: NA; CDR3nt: TGCAGCGCCCGGGGAGGCGACTCTGGGGCCAACGTCCTGACTTTC; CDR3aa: CSARGGDSGANVLTF
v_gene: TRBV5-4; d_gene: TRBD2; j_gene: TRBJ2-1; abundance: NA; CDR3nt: TGTGCCAGCAGGTATGGGACTAGCGGGCTCTACAATGAGCAGTTCTTC; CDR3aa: CASRYGTSGLYNEQFF
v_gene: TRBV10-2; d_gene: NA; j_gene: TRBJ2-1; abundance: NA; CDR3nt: TGCGCCAGCGGTCAGTACAATGAGCAGTTCTTC; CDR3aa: CASGQYNEQFF
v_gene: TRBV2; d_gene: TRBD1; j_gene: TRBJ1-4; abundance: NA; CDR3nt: TGTGCCAGCAGCTCCGGGACAGGGTTCGGTGAAAAACTGTTTTTT; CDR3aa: CASSSGTGFGEKLFF
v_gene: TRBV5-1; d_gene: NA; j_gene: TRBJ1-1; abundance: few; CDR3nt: TGCGCCAGCAGCTTGGCCACAGAAACTCATGAAGCTTTCTTT; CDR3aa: CASSLATETHEAFF
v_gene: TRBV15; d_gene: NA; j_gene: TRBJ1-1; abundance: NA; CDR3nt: TGTGCCACCAGCAGTCTAGGGAACACTGAAGCTTTCTTT; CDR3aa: CATSSLGNTEAFF
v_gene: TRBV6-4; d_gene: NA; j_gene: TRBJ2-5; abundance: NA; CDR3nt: TGTGCCAGCACCCCGAGGTGGGTAAATGAGACCCAGTACTTC; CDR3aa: CASTPRWVNETQYF
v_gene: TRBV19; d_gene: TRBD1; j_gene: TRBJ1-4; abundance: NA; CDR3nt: TGTGCCAGTAGTCTACACTCCGGGACAGGGGCGAATGAAAAACTGTTTTTT; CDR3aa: CASSLHSGTGANEKLFF
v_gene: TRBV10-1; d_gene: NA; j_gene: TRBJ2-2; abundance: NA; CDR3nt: TGCGCCAGCAGTCTGCTAGCGACCACCGGGGAGCTGTTTTTT; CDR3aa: CASSLLATTGELFF
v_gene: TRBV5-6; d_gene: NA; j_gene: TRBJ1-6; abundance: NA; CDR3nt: TGTGCCAGCGGGCAAGGAAATAATTCACCCCTCCACTTT; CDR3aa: CASGQGNNSPLHF
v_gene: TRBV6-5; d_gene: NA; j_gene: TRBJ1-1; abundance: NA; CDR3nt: TGTGCCAGCAGTTACTCACACAGGATAAACACTGAAGCTTTCTTT; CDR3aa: CASSYSHRINTEAFF
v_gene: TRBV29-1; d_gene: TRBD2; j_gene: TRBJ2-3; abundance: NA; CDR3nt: TGCAGCGTTGGGGGGACTAGCGGGAGGACGGATACGCAGTATTTT; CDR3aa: CSVGGTSGRTDTQYF
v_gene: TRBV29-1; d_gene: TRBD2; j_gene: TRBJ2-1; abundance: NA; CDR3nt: TGCAGCGTTGTACGAGTGAGCGGGAGGGCCCTTTACAATGAGCAGTTCTTC; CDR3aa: CSVVRVSGRALYNEQFF
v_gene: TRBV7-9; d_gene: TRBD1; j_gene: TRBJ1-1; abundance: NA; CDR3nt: TGTGCCAGCAGCCCCACCCAGGGGGGAGACACTGAAGCTTTCTTT; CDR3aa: CASSPTQGGDTEAFF
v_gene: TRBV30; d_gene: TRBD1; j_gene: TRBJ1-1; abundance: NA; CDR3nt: TGTGCCTGGAGGACAGGGGCGCGGACTGAAGCTTTCTTT; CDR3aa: CAWRTGARTEAFF
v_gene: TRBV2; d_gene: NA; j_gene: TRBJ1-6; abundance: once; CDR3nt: TGTGCCAGTTTCCGGGACACTGTTTCACCCCTCCACTTT; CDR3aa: CASFRDTVSPLHF
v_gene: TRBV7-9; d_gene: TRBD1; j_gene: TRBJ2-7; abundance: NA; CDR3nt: TGTGCCAGCAGCTGGGACAGCTCCGGCGAGCAGTACTTC; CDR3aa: CASSWDSSGEQYF
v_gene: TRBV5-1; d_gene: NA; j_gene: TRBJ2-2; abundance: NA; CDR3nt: TGCGCCAGCAGCTTGGGGACAGCGACCGGGGAGCTGTTTTTT; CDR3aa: CASSLGTATGELFF
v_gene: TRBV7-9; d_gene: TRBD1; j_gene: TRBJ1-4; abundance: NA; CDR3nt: TGTGCCAGCAGCTTAGGAGACAGGGTTGGGGAAAAACTGTTTTTT; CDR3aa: CASSLGDRVGEKLFF
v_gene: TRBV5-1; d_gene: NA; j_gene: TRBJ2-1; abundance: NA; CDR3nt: TGCGCCAGCACCCCCGTCAGCGGCACCAATGAGCAGTTCTTC; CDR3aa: CASTPVSGTNEQFF
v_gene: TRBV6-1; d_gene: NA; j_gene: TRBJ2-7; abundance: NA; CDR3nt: TGTGCCAGCAGTGAAGCGCTGGTCAGGACCTACGAGCAGTACTTC; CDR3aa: CASSEALVRTYEQYF
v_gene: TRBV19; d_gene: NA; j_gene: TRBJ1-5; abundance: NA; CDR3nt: TGTGCCAGTAGTTCCACAGGGCCCGCGGGTCAGCCCCAGCATTTT; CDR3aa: CASSSTGPAGQPQHF
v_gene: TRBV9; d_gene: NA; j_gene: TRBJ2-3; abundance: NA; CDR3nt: TGTGCCAGCAGCGTAGTGCTCGGTACGCAGTATTTT; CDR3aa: CASSVVLGTQYF
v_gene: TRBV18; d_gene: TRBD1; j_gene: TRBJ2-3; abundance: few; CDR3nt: TGTGCCAGCTCGCGGGACAGGGGTACAGATACGCAGTATTTT; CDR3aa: CASSRDRGTDTQYF
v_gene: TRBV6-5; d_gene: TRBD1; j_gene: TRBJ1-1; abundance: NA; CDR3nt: TGTGCCAGCAGCTCAGGACAGGGACACACTGAAGCTTTCTTT; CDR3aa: CASSSGQGHTEAFF
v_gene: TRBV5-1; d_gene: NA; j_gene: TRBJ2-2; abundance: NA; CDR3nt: TGCGCCAGCAGCTTGGCCTTATTCGTGGGGACTGCGAACACCGGGGAGCTGTTTTTT; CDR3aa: CASSLALFVGTANTGELFF
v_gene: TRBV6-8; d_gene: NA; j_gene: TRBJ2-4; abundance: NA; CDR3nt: TGTGCCAGCAGACGGGAGTTGCAGAAAATAGCCAAAAACATTCAGTACTTC; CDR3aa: CASRRELQKIAKNIQYF
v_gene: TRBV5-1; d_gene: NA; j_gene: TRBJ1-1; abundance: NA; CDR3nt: TGCGCCAGCAGCTTGTATATAGGGGGATCCACTGAAGCTTTCTTT; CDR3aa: CASSLYIGGSTEAFF
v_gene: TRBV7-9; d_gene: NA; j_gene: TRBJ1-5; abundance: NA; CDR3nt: TGTGCCAGCAGTTCAGGGGCGGTGACTCAGCCCCAGCATTTT; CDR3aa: CASSSGAVTQPQHF
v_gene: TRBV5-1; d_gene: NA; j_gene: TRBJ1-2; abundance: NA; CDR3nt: TGCGCCAGCAGCTTGCAGGGGCGGGACTATGGCTACACCTTC; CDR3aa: CASSLQGRDYGYTF
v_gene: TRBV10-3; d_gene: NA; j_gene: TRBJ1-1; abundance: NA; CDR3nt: TGTGCCATCAGCGTGACAGACAACACTGAAGCTTTCTTT; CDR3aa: CAISVTDNTEAFF
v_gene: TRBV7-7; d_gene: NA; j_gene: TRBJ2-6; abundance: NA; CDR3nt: TGTGCTAGCAGCTTAGGACAGCCCGGCTCTGGGGCCAACGTCCTGACTTTC; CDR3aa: CASSLGQPGSGANVLTF
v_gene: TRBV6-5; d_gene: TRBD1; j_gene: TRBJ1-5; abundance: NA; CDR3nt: TGTGCCAGCAGTAACACAGGGGATCAGCCCCAGCATTTT; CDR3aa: CASSNTGDQPQHF
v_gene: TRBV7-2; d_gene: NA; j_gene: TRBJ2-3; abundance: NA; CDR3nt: TGTGCCAGCAGCTACTCAGACATACCTTCGAGAGATACGCAGTATTTT; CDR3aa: CASSYSDIPSRDTQYF
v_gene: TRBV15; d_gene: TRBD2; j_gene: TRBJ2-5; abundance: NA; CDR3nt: TGTGCCACCTCGCGGCGTCTAGCGGGGGAAGAGACCCAGTACTTC; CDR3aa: CATSRRLAGEETQYF
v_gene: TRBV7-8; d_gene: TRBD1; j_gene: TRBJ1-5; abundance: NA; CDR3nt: TGTGCCAGCAGCTCTCGCCTAGGACAGGGAATCCAGCCCCAGCATTTT; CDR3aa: CASSSRLGQGIQPQHF